What follows are 23 T cell receptor beta chains derived from one specimen sequenced in a study of shared clonotypes between healthy human individuals. Produced via immunoSEQ multiplex PCR; TCRdb's table is partial and in-frame only. The sample lists 600,000 to 750,000 clones; less than 95% were seen once. The sample consisted of memory CD8+ T cells from PBMCs. Subset of the sample: CD45RO+ cells pooled with CCR7-negative TemRA cells. The receptor set was obtained from a man between 18 and 35 years old in good health. Some clones in this sample may be carry-over from other donors' samples.

The V gene is TRBV27, the J gene TRBJ2-2, with D perhaps TRBD1 or TRBD2 (5 bases each). Trimming shortened V by 6 bases and J by 5 bases, and 22 bases separated the two germline ends. The CDR3 has 17 amino acids. Germline CDR1 and CDR2: MNHEY and SMNVEV (reference sequence). The CDR3 sequence is CASSAITTRGLTGELFF. The DNA for the CDR3 is TGTGCCAGCAGCGCCATTACTACGAGGGGATTGACCGGGGAGCTGTTTTTT.

In its sample, this clone was seen once. The J gene is TRBJ2-3, the V gene TRBV28, with 7 bases identical to TRBD2. Germline V gene lookup returns CDR1 MDHEN and CDR2 SYDVKM. The CDR3 is 16 amino acids. V lost 5 bases, J lost 2 bases, and 10 bases stayed unmatched. CDR3 sequence (DNA): TGTGCCAGCAGTCCCCTCGGGAGGAGTCACACAGATACGCAGTATTTT. Translating gives CASSPLGRSHTDTQYF.

The CDR3, as DNA: TGTGCCAGCAGTGACGGACCTGAATTTTTGGAGCAGTTCTTC. It is translated as CASSDGPEFLEQFF. The rearrangement links TRBV9 to TRBJ2-1; D remains ambiguous. Per germline, CDR1 SGDLS and CDR2 YYNGEE. The CDR3 totals 14 residues. Trimming took 5 bases from V and 10 from J, leaving 19 bases between them.

This clone was seen just once. V and J are TRBV28 and TRBJ1-2; D perhaps matches TRBD1 (5 bases). Germline CDR1 MDHEN, CDR2 SYDVKM. V lost 6 bases and J lost 0, with 11 bases in between. This CDR3 region has 14 residues. The CDR3 coding sequence is TGTGCCAGCAGCCGACAGACGTCTAACTATGGCTACACCTTC. As protein: CASSRQTSNYGYTF.

The gene calls are TRBV7-9 and TRBJ1-3, with D possibly matching TRBD1 (5 bases). There are 17 residues in the CDR3. V was cut by 6 bases and J by 0 bases, with 18 bases left in between. Germline V CDR1 and CDR2: SEHNR, FQNEAQ (reference sequence). The CDR3 region has the DNA TGTGCCAGCAGGTACCGCGGGGACCGAGCCTCTGGAAACACCATATATTTT. This encodes CASRYRGDRASGNTIYF.

The gene calls are TRBV6-4 and TRBJ2-1; 7 positions agree with TRBD2. With 8 bases clipped from V and 0 bases from J, the junction kept 7 bases outside the gene matches. This CDR3 comprises 15 residues. The germline V gene has CDR1 MRHNA and CDR2 SNTAGT. The CDR3 bases are TGTGCCAGCTCCCAGCGGGGCAGCTCCTACAATGAGCAGTTCTTC. The encoded protein is CASSQRGSSYNEQFF.

This chain uses TRBV7-6 with TRBJ2-1; D unresolved. The CDR3 totals 13 residues. The germline gives CDR1 SGHVS, CDR2 FNYEAQ. V was pared by 5 bases and J by 8 bases, with 13 bases between. This CDR3 reads CASSPFLSDEQFF. The CDR3 region has the DNA TGTGCCAGCAGCCCCTTTTTAAGCGATGAGCAGTTCTTC.

This chain joins TRBV27 and TRBJ2-7; TRBD2 might be the D (7 bases). In germline, CDR1 is MNHEY, CDR2 SMNVEV (reference sequence). The CDR3 runs 15 residues. Trimming removed 5 bases at V and 0 bases at J, with 14 bases between. The CDR3 region has the DNA TGTGCCAGCAGTGAGGGGGGACTAAGCTCCTACGAGCAGTACTTC. It is translated as CASSEGGLSSYEQYF.

This rearrangement joins TRBV11-2 to TRBJ2-2; 8 bases are shared with TRBD2. Germline V lookup: CDR1 SGHAT, CDR2 FQNNGV. CDR3 length equals 17 residues. V was pared by 0 bases and J by 4 bases, with 7 bases of the junction left unmatched. The CDR3 DNA follows: TGTGCCAGCAGCTTAGAGAGGGCTAGCGGGCGCACCGGGGAGCTGTTTTTT. Amino acids: CASSLERASGRTGELFF.

The gene calls are TRBV7-8 and TRBJ1-2; 7 nucleotides match TRBD1. CDR3 length: 14 amino acids. Germline trimming cut 5 bases from V and 5 bases from J; bases unmatched to any gene: 8. The germline CDR1 and CDR2 sequences are SGHVS and FQNEAQ. DNA of the CDR3: TGTGCCAGCAGCGTACTGACAGGGAGGTATGGCTACACCTTC. Protein product: CASSVLTGRYGYTF.

This rearrangement joins TRBV7-9 to TRBJ2-7, with a tentative D call TRBD1 (6 bases). This CDR3 is 14 amino acids long. Between the trimmed V and J ends, which lost 1 base and 3 bases, there was a span of 10 bases. Germline V gene data show CDR1 as SEHNR and CDR2 as FQNEAQ (reference sequence). The CDR3 loop reads CASSLVGQNYEQYF. CDR3 nucleotides: TGTGCCAGCAGCTTAGTTGGACAGAACTACGAGCAGTACTTC.

This chain uses TRBV5-1 with TRBJ2-7; 9 positions match TRBD1. The CDR3 length is 17 residues. V was pared by 4 bases and J by 3 bases, with 14 bases of the junction left unmatched. Germline loops: CDR1 SGHRS, CDR2 YFSETQ. DNA for the CDR3: TGCGCCAGCAGCGTTGGGGACAGGGTCCTCGAATACTACGAGCAGTACTTC. Its protein product is CASSVGDRVLEYYEQYF.

The V call is TRBV28, the J call TRBJ1-1, with unresolved D. The CDR3 has 14 amino acids. V dropped 3 bases and J dropped 2 bases, with 10 bases sitting between them. CDR1 and CDR2 from the germline V gene are MDHEN and SYDVKM. The chain's CDR3 is CASSLSEQNTEAFF. As DNA, the CDR3 is TGTGCCAGCAGTTTGTCAGAACAAAACACTGAAGCTTTCTTT.

CDR3 DNA: TGTGCCAGCAGCCCAACGATTAGCGGGTCCTCCTACGAGCAGTACTTC. Its translation: CASSPTISGSSYEQYF. The chain uses TRBV7-6 and TRBJ2-7; the match to TRBD2 covers 7 bases. Germline V gene sequence: CDR1 SGHVS, CDR2 FNYEAQ. The V gene end was trimmed by 5 bases and the J gene end by 0 bases; junction bases not matched to a gene: 10. The CDR3 sequence is 16 residues long. Variable domain in full (rest from reference TRBV7-6 and TRBJ2-7): GAGVSQSPRYKVTKRGQDVALRCDPISGHVSLYWYRQALGQGPEFLTYFNYEAQQDKSGLPNDRFSAERPEGSISTLTIQRTEQRDSAMYRCASSPTISGSSYEQYFGPGTRLTVT.

This clone was detected once. The chain links TRBV7-9 to TRBJ2-1; D possibly corresponds to TRBD2 (6 bases). CDR3 length equals 16 residues. CDR1 is SEHNR, CDR2 FQNEAQ, per germline (reference sequence). V lost 4 bases, J lost 4 bases, and 17 bases lay in between. In nucleotides, the CDR3 is TGTGCCAGCAGCTCCAAAAACGGCCGGGAGTACAATGAGCAGTTCTTC. It is translated as CASSSKNGREYNEQFF.

The CDR3 spells CASSLTSGRANEQFF. The CDR3 DNA is TGTGCCAGCAGTCTAACTAGCGGGAGGGCCAATGAGCAGTTCTTC. The gene calls are TRBV28 and TRBJ2-1, with 13 positions matching TRBD2. The germline CDR1 and CDR2 sequences are MDHEN and SYDVKM. This CDR3 is 15 amino acids long. Trimming cost V 5 bases and J 6 bases; bases outside gene matches: 4.

The rearrangement uses TRBV4-3 and TRBJ1-2; D is ambiguous. The CDR3 spans 16 residues. The V end lost 0 bases, the J end lost 4 bases, and 15 bases lay between the germline ends. Germline CDR1 and CDR2: LGHNA and YSLEER. CDR3 DNA: TGCGCCAGCAGCCAAGATCTAATGGGCCTGCCCTATGGCTACACCTTC. Amino acid sequence: CASSQDLMGLPYGYTF.

The genes are TRBV6-1 and TRBJ1-4; D ambiguous. V lost 2 bases and J lost 7, with 14 bases in between. Germline loops: CDR1 MNHNS, CDR2 SASEGT. This CDR3 contains 15 residues. CDR3 sequence: CASSEPRAGIEKLFF. Here the CDR3 DNA reads TGTGCCAGCAGTGAACCTAGGGCGGGGATTGAAAAACTGTTTTTT.

The chain uses TRBV27 and TRBJ2-1, with a weak D call TRBD1 (6 bases). The V and J ends lost 6 bases and 9 bases respectively, with 21 bases between them. CDR1 MNHEY and CDR2 SMNVEV come from the germline V gene (reference sequence). The CDR3 is made up of 15 amino acids. For the CDR3, the DNA is TGTGCCAGCAGCCCTACCGAAACAGGGTTTACTGAGCAGTTCTTC. Translation: CASSPTETGFTEQFF.

This rearrangement joins TRBV27 to TRBJ2-5, with D hard to call. The J call may be wrong; the DNA end is better matched by TRBJ2-7. From germline, CDR1 is MNHEY and CDR2 SMNVEV (reference sequence). This CDR3 has 13 amino acids. The CDR3 DNA is TGTGCCAGCAGTCTAAGCCTGGACTACGAGCAGTACTTC. Its protein product is CASSLSLDYEQYF.

The chain is built from TRBV7-8 and TRBJ2-1; TRBD2 aligns across 7 bases. J lost 0 bases, V lost 0 bases, and 5 bases had no gene match. The CDR3 spans 17 residues. Germline CDR1 and CDR2: SGHVS and FQNEAQ. In DNA form, the CDR3 reads TGTGCCAGCAGCTTAGCGCGACGCGGGAGCTCCTACAATGAGCAGTTCTTC. Translation: CASSLARRGSSYNEQFF. Variable domain in full (rest from reference TRBV7-8 and TRBJ2-1): GAGVSQSPRYKVAKRGQDVALRCDPISGHVSLFWYQQALGQGPEFLTYFQNEAQLDKSGLPSDRFFAERPEGSVSTLKIQRTQQEDSAVYLCASSLARRGSSYNEQFFGPGTRLTVL.

The chain recombines TRBV7-9 with TRBJ2-7, with D perhaps TRBD2 (6 bases). Germline V lookup: CDR1 SEHNR, CDR2 FQNEAQ (reference sequence). This CDR3 spans 16 amino acids. Trimming pared 4 bases from V and 4 bases from J, leaving 20 bases between. Here the CDR3 reads CASSSSAHPGVYEQYF. The CDR3, as DNA: TGTGCCAGCAGCTCTTCCGCCCACCCGGGAGTTTACGAGCAGTACTTC.

The chain has TRBV5-1 and TRBJ2-2, with a possible D match to TRBD1 (6 bases). The V end lost 4 bases, the J end lost 7 bases, and 17 bases lay between the germline ends. The length of the CDR3 is 15 residues. Germline lookup yields CDR1 SGHRS and CDR2 YFSETQ. The CDR3 DNA sequence: TGCGCCAGCAGCCCCACAGGGAGCTCCAGCGGGGAGCTGTTTTTT. It translates to CASSPTGSSSGELFF.